This is a list of T cell receptor beta chains from one sample in a study of T cell repertoires in cytomegalovirus infection. Each CDR3 protein is one row after TCRdb ran MiXCR on the reads. The sample includes a few hundred thousand distinct CDR3 sequences, 33% of them seen just once. No antigen has been assigned to these receptors. Source: cultured PBMCs, taken from culture after CMV antigen stimulation. These receptor sequences come from a human donor in good health (CMV status not recorded). Some clones in this sample may be carry-over from other donors' samples. CDR3s include the opening cysteine and the closing phenylalanine or tryptophan. Fields, in order: J gene, D gene, V gene, clone size, CDR3 DNA, CDR3 protein. D genes are given only for firm matches. Expanded clones are given a class, and other clones once, few, many or no size at all.

>TRBJ2-7|.|TRBV7-8|.
TGTGCCAGCAGCCATCGTGGGTTTAACTACGAGCAGTACTTC
CASSHRGFNYEQYF
>TRBJ1-2|.|TRBV7-9|.
TGTGCCAGCAGCTTCTCGGACAGCCTCACCTATGGCTACACCTTC
CASSFSDSLTYGYTF
>TRBJ2-1|.|TRBV7-2|.
TGTGCCAGCAGCCTATACCGGACCTTGTTGGGACTGGATGAGCAGTTCTTC
CASSLYRTLLGLDEQFF
>TRBJ2-1|TRBD2|TRBV9|.
TGTGCCAGCAGCCCGGCTAGCGGAACAAGGGGAGAGCAGTTCTTC
CASSPASGTRGEQFF
>TRBJ1-2|.|TRBV19|.
TGTGCCAGTAGTCGAGGCAGAATCTATTTCGGCTACACCTTC
CASSRGRIYFGYTF
>TRBJ2-1|.|TRBV6-5|.
TGTGCCAGCAGCCCGTGGAGGGGTGGCGGCGGCGATGAGCAGTTCTTC
CASSPWRGGGGDEQFF
>TRBJ1-5|.|TRBV24-1|few
TGTGCCACCAGTGCTGGGGGGATCGACAATCAGCCCCAGCATTTT
CATSAGGIDNQPQHF
>TRBJ1-5|.|TRBV12-3/TRBV12-4|few
TGTGCCAGCAGTACGGATATTATTAATCAGCCCCAGCATTTT
CASSTDIINQPQHF
>TRBJ2-2|.|TRBV24-1|few
TGTGCCACCAGTGATTTCCCAGGACAGAACACCGGGGAGCTGTTTTTT
CATSDFPGQNTGELFF
>TRBJ2-3|TRBD2|TRBV7-2|many
TGTGCCAGCAGCTTAACTAGCGGGAGCACAGATACGCAGTATTTT
CASSLTSGSTDTQYF
>TRBJ1-5|.|TRBV20-1|.
TGCAGTGCTAGAGGGGCAGGGTCAGGCAATCAGCCCCAGCATTTT
CSARGAGSGNQPQHF
>TRBJ2-2|.|TRBV20-1|.
TGCAGTGCTAGGGATGGCGGGAAAGACACCGGGGAGCTGTTTTTT
CSARDGGKDTGELFF
>TRBJ2-1|TRBD2|TRBV27|.
TGTGCCAGCAGCCTAGCGGGAGGTGTGGATGAGCAGTTCTTC
CASSLAGGVDEQFF
>TRBJ2-4|TRBD2|TRBV13|.
TGTGCCAGCAGCTTCCGGCTAGCGGTAGCCAAAAACATTCAGTACTTC
CASSFRLAVAKNIQYF
>TRBJ1-1|.|TRBV28|once
TGTGCCAGCAGATTGGCAGGGATCACTGAAGCTTTCTTT
CASRLAGITEAFF
>TRBJ1-1|TRBD1|TRBV15|few
TGTGCCACCAGCAGAGATGAAGGAAGGGGACAGGTTGATGTTGAAGCTTTCTTT
CATSRDEGRGQVDVEAFF
>TRBJ1-3|TRBD1|TRBV18|.
TGTGCCAGCTCACCAAGACAGGGCTCTGGAAACACCATATATTTT
CASSPRQGSGNTIYF
>TRBJ2-1|.|TRBV7-8|few
TGTGCCAGCAGCCTCCTGGCGGCCTACATCTATGAGCAGTTCTTC
CASSLLAAYIYEQFF
>TRBJ1-2|.|TRBV28|few
TGTGCCAGCAGTTCCCCGGGCAATTATGGGGGCTACACCTTC
CASSSPGNYGGYTF
>TRBJ2-1|.|TRBV9|.
TGTGCCAGCAGCGTAGGTGGGACAACTTTCGGTGAGCAGTTCTTC
CASSVGGTTFGEQFF
>TRBJ2-7|TRBD2|TRBV7-2|few
TGTGCCAGCAGCTTAATTGCGGGAGACGAGCAGTACTTC
CASSLIAGDEQYF